The rows below give T cell receptor beta chains drawn from one sample of a study of vaccination effects on CD4 cells after COVID-19. The antigens of these receptors remain unknown. The table came from immunoSEQ multiplex PCR; TCRdb's copy has only in-frame clones and leaves some out. The repertoire holds about 24,000 clones, 60% to 85% seen once, with about 12% in the top ten. The sequencing here drew on CD4+ T cells from PBMCs cultured with HCoV-OC43 spike peptides, taken before COVID-19 vaccination. Receptors originate from a human donor who received a COVID-19 vaccine. Both conserved end residues are part of each CDR3. A D gene is named only where the DNA matches it firmly. Only some rows state a clone size, as once, few, many or a class for expanded clones.

size,D,J,V,CDR3,DNA
.,.,TRBJ2-7,TRBV6-5,CASSSVGYEQYF,TGTGCCAGCAGTTCTGTCGGCTACGAGCAGTACTTC
once,TRBD2,TRBJ2-1,TRBV7-9,CASSSGGGGSSYNEQFF,TGTGCCAGCAGCTCTGGCGGCGGGGGGAGCTCCTACAATGAGCAGTTCTTC
.,.,TRBJ1-2,TRBV5-1,CASSLAGLGAGYGYTF,TGCGCCAGCAGCTTGGCCGGCTTAGGGGCTGGCTATGGCTACACCTTC
.,.,TRBJ2-2,TRBV7-2,CASSTYSNVVAGELFF,TGTGCCAGCAGCACATACTCAAACGTAGTGGCCGGGGAGCTGTTTTTT
.,TRBD1,TRBJ2-7,TRBV6-8,CASSYSMNLQGAQSEQYF,TGTGCCAGCAGTTACTCGATGAATTTGCAGGGGGCGCAGAGCGAGCAGTACTTC
.,TRBD2,TRBJ2-4,TRBV30,CAWSVLAGGRRGDIQYF,TGTGCCTGGAGTGTACTAGCGGGGGGCCGCCGGGGGGACATTCAGTACTTC
.,.,TRBJ1-1,TRBV19,CASSIYSGAQAFF,TGTGCCAGTAGTATTTACTCAGGAGCCCAAGCTTTCTTT
.,TRBD1,TRBJ2-6,TRBV7-9,CASSLAWDRPSGANVLTF,TGTGCCAGCAGCTTAGCTTGGGACAGACCCTCTGGGGCCAACGTCCTGACTTTC
.,.,TRBJ2-3,TRBV11-2,CASRRAGTISDTQYF,TGTGCCAGCAGGCGCGCCGGGACCATATCAGATACGCAGTATTTT
.,TRBD1,TRBJ1-1,TRBV3-1/TRBV3-2,CASSPSTGAEAFF,TGTGCCAGCAGCCCTTCGACAGGGGCTGAAGCTTTCTTT
.,.,TRBJ2-2,TRBV7-9,CASINPQVGPGELFF,TGTGCCAGCATCAACCCCCAGGTCGGACCCGGGGAGCTGTTTTTT
.,TRBD1,TRBJ2-7,TRBV6-5,CATGGGQGETYEQYF,TGTGCCACAGGAGGAGGACAGGGGGAGACCTACGAGCAGTACTTC
.,.,TRBJ2-2,TRBV10-1,CASRVGRETGELFF,TGCGCCAGCAGAGTGGGCAGGGAGACCGGGGAGCTGTTTTTT
.,TRBD1,TRBJ1-4,TRBV29-1,CSVGVGQGREKLFF,TGCAGCGTTGGAGTGGGACAGGGTCGTGAAAAACTGTTTTTT
.,.,TRBJ2-5,TRBV24-1,CATSDSQRGEGETQYF,TGTGCCACCAGTGATTCCCAGCGAGGCGAGGGAGAGACCCAGTACTTC
.,TRBD2,TRBJ2-1,TRBV5-4,CASSSGGSSYNEQFF,TGTGCCAGCAGCTCCGGGGGGAGCTCCTACAATGAGCAGTTCTTC
.,.,TRBJ1-2,TRBV7-9,CASSETGFGPDYGYTF,TGTGCCAGCAGCGAGACGGGATTTGGACCTGACTATGGCTACACCTTC
.,TRBD2,TRBJ2-5,TRBV11-2,CASSKGTSGGSQETQYF,TGTGCCAGCAGCAAAGGGACTAGCGGGGGGAGTCAGGAGACCCAGTACTTC
.,.,TRBJ2-7,TRBV10-2,CASSVVRGSYEQYF,TGCGCCAGCAGTGTGGTTAGGGGATCCTACGAGCAGTACTTC
.,TRBD1,TRBJ2-3,TRBV5-1,CASSQGQGATDTQYF,TGCGCCAGCAGCCAAGGACAGGGTGCCACAGATACGCAGTATTTT
few,.,TRBJ2-7,TRBV19,CASSNPGTEQYF,TGTGCCAGTAGTAATCCAGGGACGGAGCAGTACTTC
.,.,TRBJ2-2,TRBV3-1/TRBV3-2,CASSQEPGARELFF,TGTGCCAGCAGCCAAGAACCCGGGGCCCGGGAGCTGTTTTTT